This T cell receptor (beta chain) was captured by sequencing in a study of glioma-infiltrating T cells after dendritic cell vaccination (dated by TCRdb to the mid-2010s). Background for the entire study: A cohort of 15 glioblastoma patients from Phase I and II dendritic cell vaccination trials was included, of whom 9 were newly diagnosed and 6 had recurrent disease. Between the early 2000s and the early 2010s, patients were given autologous tumor lysate-pulsed dendritic cell vaccination. The vaccine was prepared from monocyte-derived dendritic cells that were cultured for seven days with IL-4 and GM-CSF and then pulsed overnight with autologous tumor lysate. Each patient got three intradermal injections of the dendritic cell vaccine, spaced at biweekly intervals, in the arm below the axilla. Deep sequencing of TCR beta CDR3 regions was used to quantify tumor-infiltrating lymphocyte content and compare tumor and blood repertoires in dendritic cell-vaccinated glioblastoma patients. Survival after dendritic cell vaccination was correlated with TCR sequencing metrics, such as TIL content and the overlap between tumor and blood repertoires.

In the case of this clone: It lacks a known antigen. Base qualities are not provided; no much larger clone lies one nucleotide away.

The time point tag for this specimen amounts to: after dendritic cell vaccination, including at tumor progression/relapse. Patients were selected on the basis of adequate residual fresh-frozen tumor tissue and more than two years of available survival data. None of the glioblastoma patients carried an isocitrate dehydrogenase mutation, although molecular status otherwise varied. PBMC were collected before vaccination, two weeks after the third vaccination, and at tumor progression if tumor progression occurred. The Qiagen DNeasy Blood extraction Kit was used for extraction of genomic DNA. The investigation overall reported the following: The cohort was small and heterogeneous, only a few patients had full blood and tumor sets, and even fewer had initial-recurrent tumor pairs. The response model built on TCR overlap across three groups was characterized as speculative, with prospective validation still needed. No direct relationship between TCR clonality and survival was found, suggesting a diverse polyclonal response may matter. After dendritic cell vaccination, a higher estimated pretreatment TIL content predicted longer time to progression and overall survival.

Germline trimming: 1 base from V, 8 bases from J; junction bases outside gene matches: 7. CDR1 and CDR2 are drawn from the germline V gene: SGHDT, YYEEEE. The CDR3 holds 14 amino acids from the cysteine to the phenylalanine. Of the read, only the CDR3 DNA is kept; its 42 bases are in frame from base 1. Using the immunoSEQ assay, TCRB CDR3 regions were amplified from 1.5 to 2 micrograms of genomic DNA, or from all available DNA when less than that was on hand. Multiplex PCR used 60 forward primers for TCR V beta segments and 13 reverse primers for J beta segments. To estimate reads per starting template, synthetic control templates were spiked into each sample at limiting dilution. The Illumina HiSeq System generated 87 bp sequencing reads. On the authors' methods: PCR and sequencing errors were removed by merging closely related sequences with a nearest neighbor algorithm. TCR overlap was defined as the percentage of unique tumor TCR beta sequences that were also present in the same patient's peripheral blood. In TCRdb, the immuneACCESS table is reduced to in-frame sequences with V and J assigned. These tables do not hold every clone; where another copy was compared, an unresolved V gene accounts for under half, and the others remain unexplained. Clone size and the V and J calls come from that table; the DNA yielded D and trimming. Recorded for this sample are 110,000 or so clones; around 89% of them occurred a single time. The ten biggest clones cover roughly 2.8% of the sample.

This receptor was obtained from a human donor with glioblastoma. The material sequenced was blood, taken after dendritic cell vaccination. The chain employs TRBV5-6 and TRBJ1-2, with 8 central nucleotides matching TRBD1. The CDR3 protein: CASSLRQGTQGYTF. The DNA is TGTGCCAGCAGCTTGCGACAGGGGACACAAGGCTACACCTTC. Supplemented by the reference TRBV5-6 and TRBJ1-2 proteins around the CDR3, the complete variable domain is DAGVTQSPTHLIKTRGQQVTLRCSPKSGHDTVSWYQQALGQGPQFIFQYYEEEERQRGNFPDRFSGHQFPNYSSELNVNALLLGDSALYLCASSLRQGTQGYTFGSGTRLTVV.